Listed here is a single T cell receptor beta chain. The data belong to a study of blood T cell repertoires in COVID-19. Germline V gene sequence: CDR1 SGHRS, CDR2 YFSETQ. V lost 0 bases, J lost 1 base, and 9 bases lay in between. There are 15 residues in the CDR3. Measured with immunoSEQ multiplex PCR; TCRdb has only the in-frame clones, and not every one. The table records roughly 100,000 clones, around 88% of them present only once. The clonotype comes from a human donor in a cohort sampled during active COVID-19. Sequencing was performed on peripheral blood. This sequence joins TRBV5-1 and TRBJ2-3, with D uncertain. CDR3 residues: CASSLAAGRTDTQYF. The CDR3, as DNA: TGCGCCAGCAGCTTGGCGGCAGGCCGCACAGATACGCAGTATTTT.